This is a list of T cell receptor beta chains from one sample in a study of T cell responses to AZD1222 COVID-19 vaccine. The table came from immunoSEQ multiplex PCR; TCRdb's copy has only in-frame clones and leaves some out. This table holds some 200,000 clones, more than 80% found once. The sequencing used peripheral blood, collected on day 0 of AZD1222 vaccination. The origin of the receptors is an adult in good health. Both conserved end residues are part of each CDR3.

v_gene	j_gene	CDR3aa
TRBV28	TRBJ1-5	CASSLGQATPQHF
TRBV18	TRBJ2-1	CASSPYTSGRADEQFF
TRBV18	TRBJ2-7	CASSPPSTYYSPSYEQYF
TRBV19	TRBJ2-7	CASSFRDSSYEQYF
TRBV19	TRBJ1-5	CASSIRNNQPQHF
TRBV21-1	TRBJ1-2	CASSTGTRRGYTF
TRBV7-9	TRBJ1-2	CASSLDRRGQPPTF
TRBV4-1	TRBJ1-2	CASSSMRGNYGYTF
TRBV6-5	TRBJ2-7	CASSPRRGQYF
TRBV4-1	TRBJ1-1	CASSQGPQGQNTEAFF
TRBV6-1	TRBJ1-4	CASSEEGDEKLFF
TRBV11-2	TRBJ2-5	CASSLVYQETQYF
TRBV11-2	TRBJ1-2	CASSPRQGHGYTF
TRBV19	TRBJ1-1	CASSSYGGSNTEAFF
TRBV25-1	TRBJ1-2	CASSGHWGVGYTF
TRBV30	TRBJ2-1	CAWSMTSHYYNEQFF
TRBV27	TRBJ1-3	CASSLLGGPGNTIYF
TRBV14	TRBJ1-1	CASSQDSGGSTEAFF
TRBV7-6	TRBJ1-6	CASSLASRGMNLDSPLHF
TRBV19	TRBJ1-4	CASSMFSLQVGEKLFF
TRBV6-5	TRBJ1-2	CASGGQFYGYTF
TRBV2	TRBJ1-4	CASSASQAFFEKLFF
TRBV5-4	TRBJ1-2	CASSFGTELGGYTF
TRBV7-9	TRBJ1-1	CASSLARGEYTEAFF
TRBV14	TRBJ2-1	CASVSGRVSEQFF
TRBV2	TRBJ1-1	CASRRAWGNTEAFF
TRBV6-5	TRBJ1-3	CASSYSGGGNTIYF
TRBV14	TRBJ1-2	CASSQAGGYTF
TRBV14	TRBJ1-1	CASSGTGSTEAFF
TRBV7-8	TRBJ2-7	CASSLGDPNEQYF
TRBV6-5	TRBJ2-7	CASSYSPDEPSEQYF
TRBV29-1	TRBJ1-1	CSAQAGMGNTEAFF
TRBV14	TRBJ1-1	CASSHIRITEAFF
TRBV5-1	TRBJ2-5	CASSLSASGVQETQYF
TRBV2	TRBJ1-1	CASRSTLVNTEAFF
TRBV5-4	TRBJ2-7	CASSLATGVHEQYF
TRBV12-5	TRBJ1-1	CASIGPPTLRGDTEAFF
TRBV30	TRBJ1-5	CAWGAQGNQPQHF
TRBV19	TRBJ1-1	CASSIEEQSTEAFF
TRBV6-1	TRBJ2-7	CASSELDPSYEQYF
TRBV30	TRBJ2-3	CAWSVGGSRRRATDTQYF
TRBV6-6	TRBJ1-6	CASTTGQTSYNSPLHF
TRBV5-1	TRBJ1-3	CASSQTTPGGSGNTIYF
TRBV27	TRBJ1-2	CASSVTGVGYGYTF
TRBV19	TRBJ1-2	CATYKTGENYGYTF
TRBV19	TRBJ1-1	CASSPTGWTEAFF
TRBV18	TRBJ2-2	CASSPRTGRNTGELFF
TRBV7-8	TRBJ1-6	CASSLARGQSDSPLHF
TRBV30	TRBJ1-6	CAWSVQTPGALHF
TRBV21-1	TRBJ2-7	CASIYWQWRSSYEQYF
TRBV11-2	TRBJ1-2	CASSLGTDYGYTF
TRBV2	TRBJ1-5	CASSGMVEPQHF
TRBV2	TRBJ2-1	CASNGLYNEQFF
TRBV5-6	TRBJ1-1	CASSLEWGQMNTEAFF
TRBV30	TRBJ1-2	CAWSLPGPIGYTF
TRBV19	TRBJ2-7	CASSIYGGVSYEQYF
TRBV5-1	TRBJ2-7	CASSLGTGGEAYEQYF
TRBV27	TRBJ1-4	CASSLSGTTNEKLFF
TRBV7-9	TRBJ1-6	CASSLGVGQGYSPLHF
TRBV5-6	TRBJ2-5	CASSLVGGETQYF